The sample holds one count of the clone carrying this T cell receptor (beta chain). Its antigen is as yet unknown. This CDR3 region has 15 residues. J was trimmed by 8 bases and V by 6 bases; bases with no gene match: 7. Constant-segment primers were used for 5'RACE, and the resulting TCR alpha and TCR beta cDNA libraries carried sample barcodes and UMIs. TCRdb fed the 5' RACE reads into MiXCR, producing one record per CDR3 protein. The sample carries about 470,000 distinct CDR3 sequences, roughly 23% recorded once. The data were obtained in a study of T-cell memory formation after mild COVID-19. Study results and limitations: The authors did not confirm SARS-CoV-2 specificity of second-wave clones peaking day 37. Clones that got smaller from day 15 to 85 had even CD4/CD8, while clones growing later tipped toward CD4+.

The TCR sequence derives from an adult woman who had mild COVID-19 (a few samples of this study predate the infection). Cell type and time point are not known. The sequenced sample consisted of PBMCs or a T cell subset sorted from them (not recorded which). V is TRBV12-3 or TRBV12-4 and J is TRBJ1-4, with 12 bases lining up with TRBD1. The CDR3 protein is CASRPGTGGGEKLFF. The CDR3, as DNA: TGTGCCAGCAGACCCGGGACAGGGGGCGGCGAAAAACTGTTTTTT.